These T cell receptor beta chains were read from a single sample in a study of T-cell reconstitution after alpha-beta-depleted transplantation in children. MiXCR, applied by TCRdb to the PCR reads, yields one record per CDR3 protein. This table holds around 580,000 distinct CDR3 sequences, about 23% found once. Specimen: PBMCs, mostly from graft donor cells, collected 360 days after TCRalphabeta/CD19-depleted stem cell transplant. The receptors derive from a boy less than two years old who had a stem cell transplant for acute myeloid leukemia, so the T cells may come from the graft donor. The CDR3 runs from the conserved cysteine through the conserved F or W. The D gene is left open where the match is weak. Part of the rows lack a size; the others show once, few, many or a class for expanded clones.

J gene: TRBJ2-2
V gene: TRBV20-1
clone size: NA
D gene: NA
CDR3 DNA: TGCAGTGCTAGATTAGCAGTATCGAACACCGGGGAGCTGTTTTTT
CDR3 protein: CSARLAVSNTGELFF

J gene: TRBJ2-5
V gene: TRBV29-1
clone size: many
D gene: TRBD2
CDR3 DNA: TGCAGCGTTGAACCTGGGAGGGCCGCAGAGACCCAGTACTTC
CDR3 protein: CSVEPGRAAETQYF

J gene: TRBJ2-7
V gene: TRBV12-3/TRBV12-4
clone size: many
D gene: TRBD1
CDR3 DNA: TGTGCCAGCAGCGGGACAGGGGTCCTACCCTACGAGCAGTACTTC
CDR3 protein: CASSGTGVLPYEQYF

J gene: TRBJ2-5
V gene: TRBV20-1
clone size: NA
D gene: TRBD2
CDR3 DNA: TGCAGTGCTAGAGGGCTAGCGGGGGGGCACGTAGAGACCCAGTACTTC
CDR3 protein: CSARGLAGGHVETQYF

J gene: TRBJ2-7
V gene: TRBV5-1
clone size: many
D gene: NA
CDR3 DNA: TGCGCCAGCAGCCCGGGACATACCACATCCTACGAGCAGTACTTC
CDR3 protein: CASSPGHTTSYEQYF

J gene: TRBJ2-3
V gene: TRBV5-1
clone size: NA
D gene: TRBD2
CDR3 DNA: TGCGCCAGCAGCTTGGCGACTAGCGGGGGAGGAAGCACAGATACGCAGTATTTT
CDR3 protein: CASSLATSGGGSTDTQYF

J gene: TRBJ1-2
V gene: TRBV20-1
clone size: NA
D gene: TRBD1
CDR3 DNA: TGCAGTGCTGGTACAGGGGCCAGAGAGGTTAACTATGGCTACACCTTC
CDR3 protein: CSAGTGAREVNYGYTF

J gene: TRBJ2-5
V gene: TRBV24-1
clone size: once
D gene: NA
CDR3 DNA: TGTGCCACCAGTGCCAGCGGTCGGGAGACCCAGTACTTC
CDR3 protein: CATSASGRETQYF

J gene: TRBJ2-5
V gene: TRBV20-1
clone size: many
D gene: NA
CDR3 DNA: TGCAGTGCATACTCTGGGCACCAGGGAGAGACCCAGTACTTC
CDR3 protein: CSAYSGHQGETQYF

J gene: TRBJ2-4
V gene: TRBV20-1
clone size: few
D gene: NA
CDR3 DNA: TGCAGTGCTAGAGAAGGTTGGGAAAACATTCAGTACTTC
CDR3 protein: CSAREGWENIQYF

J gene: TRBJ1-4
V gene: TRBV12-3/TRBV12-4
clone size: few
D gene: NA
CDR3 DNA: TGTGCCAGCAGCCAAGGACAGCTCCTTAATGAAAAACTGTTTTTT
CDR3 protein: CASSQGQLLNEKLFF

J gene: TRBJ2-7
V gene: TRBV5-1
clone size: many
D gene: NA
CDR3 DNA: TGCGCCAGCAGCTTGGCCAAAGGGTGGAACACCTACGAGCAGTACTTC
CDR3 protein: CASSLAKGWNTYEQYF

J gene: TRBJ1-4
V gene: TRBV4-1
clone size: many
D gene: TRBD1
CDR3 DNA: TGCGCCAGCAGCCCACAGGGGCAGGGAGGTTTAGGGGATGAAAAACTGTTTTTT
CDR3 protein: CASSPQGQGGLGDEKLFF

J gene: TRBJ2-3
V gene: TRBV18
clone size: few
D gene: TRBD2
CDR3 DNA: TGTGCCAGCTCACCAATTGCGGGGGGCAACACAGATACGCAGTATTTT
CDR3 protein: CASSPIAGGNTDTQYF

J gene: TRBJ2-7
V gene: TRBV7-2
clone size: many
D gene: TRBD1
CDR3 DNA: TGTGCCAGCAGCAAAGGGACAGGGTCCCACGAGCAGTACTTC
CDR3 protein: CASSKGTGSHEQYF

J gene: TRBJ1-6
V gene: TRBV6-5
clone size: many
D gene: NA
CDR3 DNA: TGTGCCAGCAGTTACTCGAACACAGGAGACTATAATTCACCCCTCCACTTT
CDR3 protein: CASSYSNTGDYNSPLHF

J gene: TRBJ2-5
V gene: TRBV12-3/TRBV12-4
clone size: many
D gene: TRBD1
CDR3 DNA: TGTGCCAGCAGGGCTGGACAGGGAGGTGTAGAGACCCAGTACTTC
CDR3 protein: CASRAGQGGVETQYF

J gene: TRBJ2-2
V gene: TRBV20-1
clone size: many
D gene: TRBD1
CDR3 DNA: TGCAGTGCTAGAGACGGGACAGCATACACCGGGGAGCTGTTTTTT
CDR3 protein: CSARDGTAYTGELFF

J gene: TRBJ2-5
V gene: TRBV27
clone size: NA
D gene: NA
CDR3 DNA: TGTGCCAGCAGTTTATCGGGATCCAAGAGAGAGACCCAGTACTTC
CDR3 protein: CASSLSGSKRETQYF

J gene: TRBJ2-7
V gene: TRBV6-1
clone size: NA
D gene: TRBD1
CDR3 DNA: TGTGCCAGCGGCCGGGACAGTTACTCCGACGTGGCACACGAGCAGTACTTC
CDR3 protein: CASGRDSYSDVAHEQYF

J gene: TRBJ2-3
V gene: TRBV5-1
clone size: many
D gene: NA
CDR3 DNA: TGCGCCAGCAGCTTGGTCGGCAGCCAGTATTTT
CDR3 protein: CASSLVGSQYF

J gene: TRBJ2-4
V gene: TRBV20-1
clone size: NA
D gene: TRBD1
CDR3 DNA: TGCAGTGCTACCCTCGACAGGGGGGATATTGACATTCAGTACTTC
CDR3 protein: CSATLDRGDIDIQYF

J gene: TRBJ2-5
V gene: TRBV7-3
clone size: few
D gene: TRBD1
CDR3 DNA: TGTGCCAGCAGCATCAGGGGGCGGCCACAAGAAGAGACCCAGTACTTC
CDR3 protein: CASSIRGRPQEETQYF

J gene: TRBJ1-1
V gene: TRBV20-1
clone size: many
D gene: TRBD1
CDR3 DNA: TGCAGTGCTAGGGTGACAGGGGAGTACACTGAAGCTTTCTTT
CDR3 protein: CSARVTGEYTEAFF

J gene: TRBJ1-2
V gene: TRBV7-2
clone size: NA
D gene: TRBD1
CDR3 DNA: TGTGCCAGCAGCCCGTGGGGGGACAGGGGCTGGTATGGCTACACCTTC
CDR3 protein: CASSPWGDRGWYGYTF

J gene: TRBJ2-3
V gene: TRBV7-3
clone size: NA
D gene: NA
CDR3 DNA: TGTGCCAGCAGCTTAACGATCAGTGGGCGAACCGTGATCGCGACAGATACGCAGTATTTT
CDR3 protein: CASSLTISGRTVIATDTQYF

J gene: TRBJ2-1
V gene: TRBV7-2
clone size: NA
D gene: NA
CDR3 DNA: TGTGCCAGCAGCTTAGCACGACCCAATGAGCAGTTCTTC
CDR3 protein: CASSLARPNEQFF

J gene: TRBJ2-1
V gene: TRBV12-3/TRBV12-4
clone size: many
D gene: TRBD2
CDR3 DNA: TGTGCCAGCAGGCAGACTAGCGGGGCCTTCAATGAGCAGTTCTTC
CDR3 protein: CASRQTSGAFNEQFF